This T cell receptor beta chain is from a study of T cells in Graves' hyperthyroidism and ophthalmopathy. Study results and caveats: A 13 V-J signature model discriminated ophthalmopathy versus stable hyperthyroidism. The majority of expanded thyroid clonotypes above 0.001 also appeared in blood.

This clonotype was detected ten times or more. Its target is unknown. Germline V gene data show CDR1 as DFQATT and CDR2 as SNEGSKA (reference sequence). The CDR3 is made up of 14 amino acids. The junction had 6 bases not matched to a gene; V was cut back by 3 bases and J by 6 bases. PBMCs were derived from more than 8 ml fresh peripheral blood. The source material, RNA transcripts, was used to amplify TCR beta CDR3 regions. RT-PCR in the first round (using the HTBI primer set) targeted the TCR CDR3. Each CDR3 protein is one row after TCRdb ran MiXCR on the multiplex PCR reads. The repertoire has approximately 430,000 distinct CDR3 sequences, roughly 14% of them found once; the top ten carry over 12%.

The specimen was blood. This TCR came from a woman younger than 35 with Graves' hyperthyroidism. The rearrangement links TRBV20-1 to TRBJ1-4; TRBD1 matches 8 bases. CDR3 DNA: TGCAGTGCTAGTTTCAGGGGGCGAGATGAAAAACTGTTTTTT. It encodes CSASFRGRDEKLFF.